What follows is one T cell receptor (beta chain) and its context. Its cognate antigen has yet to be identified. No base quality information exists; no much larger clone differs at one position. The germline ends are 11 bases apart after V is trimmed by 4 bases and J by 0 bases. From the germline V gene, CDR1 is SGHRS and CDR2 is YFSETQ. The CDR3, cysteine through phenylalanine, is 15 amino acids long. Only the CDR3 DNA stays, 45 bases, in frame from base 1. CD8 naive samples were CD45RO-negative cells positively selected for CCR7, giving a CD45RA+CCR7+ population that excluded TemRA cells. Donors were healthy HIV-negative adults with no recently reported acute infections or vaccinations. Every donor was a Caucasian adult living in Nashville, Tennessee, USA. Blood was collected by leukapheresis, and PBMCs were isolated by Ficoll-Histopaque density gradient centrifugation and then cryopreserved in liquid nitrogen vapor phase. Analytical flow cytometry was used to check the purity and quantity of every magnetically sorted T cell population. Genomic DNA was isolated from each sorted fraction and quantified by UV absorbance on a Nanodrop 2000c.

Using the deep immunoSEQ assay, TCR CDR3 regions were amplified from genomic DNA by multiplex PCR. Extracted genomic DNA from each cell subset was spread evenly across all wells of several immunoSEQ 96-well plates, with each plate serving as a replicate. For sorted subsets, roughly 200 ng of genomic DNA, equivalent to some 33,000 T cell genomes, went into each replicate PCR. Purified libraries were measured with a Qubit 3.0 fluorometer, size-checked on a Bioanalyzer 2100, and measured again with the KAPA Library Quantification kit. Each immunoSEQ 96-well plate was sequenced on its own single-read 150-cycle Illumina NextSeq 550 flow cell. Under the source paper's analysis protocol: Because only junctional sequences without quality scores were contained in the immunoSEQ output, filtering matching that applied to full-length reads could not be performed. Sequences were annotated with PyIR, a Python wrapper for IgBLAST v1.9, and V/J genes and CDR3 were assigned using IMGT germline references. Reads were removed for weak V/J assignments (E-value above 1e-6), missing CDR3, stop codons, out-of-frame junctions, or ambiguous translated residues. V3J clonotypes were defined as sequences sharing the same inferred V gene, J gene, and CDR3 amino acid sequence. Percentage overlap between repertoires was computed as shared unique clonotypes divided by the size of the smaller repertoire. Richness of each repertoire was evaluated using RTK rarefaction, the Chao1 estimator, and Recon v2.1 estimates of unobserved clonotypes. For all TCRbeta clonotypes obtained by the gDNA method from several donors, generation probabilities were computed with OLGA. What TCRdb holds here is the immuneACCESS table cut down to in-frame rearrangements. Part of the clones is not present; checked against another copy, under half of the missing clones reflect an unresolved V gene, and the others are unexplained. V, J and clone size were drawn from that table, and D and trimming were deduced from the DNA. The sample table holds over 2,000,000 clones, of which about 93% were seen once. The ten largest clones represent about 1.6% of the sample.

This sample was included in a study of shared clonotypes between healthy human individuals (dated by TCRdb to about 2020). Context from the whole study: The cohort included three men and two women between 18 and 49 years of age. Each donor's leukapheresis produced roughly between roughly 0.85 and 9.5 billion PBMCs. The study deeply sequenced blood TCR repertoires of five healthy adults to estimate repertoire size and the extent of clonotype sharing between individuals. To increase sequencing depth and limit assay-specific biases, TCR repertoire library preparation and sequencing were carried out by different laboratories using diverse techniques. For each donor, CD4 naive and CD4 memory were each run on three plates, CD8 naive on two plates, and CD8 memory on one plate. Summary of the overall study and its limitations: Estimated clonotype richness was generally larger for naive than for memory subsets. Pairwise subsampling indicated that sequencing depth was expected to affect the degree of clonotype sharing among donors. Only blood was sampled, and tissue TCR repertoires likely differ from those in blood. Rarefaction of sorted-subset datasets indicated incomplete sequencing despite the large sequencing depth. Across a handful of donors, around 5% of naive CD4, roughly 3.5% of naive CD8, around 2.1% of memory CD4, and about 0.4% of memory CD8 clonotypes were shared. Clonotypes shared by all four sorted-subset donors showed higher generation probabilities than non-shared clonotypes. The small number of donors limited the genetic and exposure-history diversity represented.

The chain is made from TRBV5-1 and TRBJ1-3, and perhaps TRBD1 as D gene, on 5 matching bases. Source material: naive CD8+ T cells from PBMCs. The cell subset or site label, read with the paper, signifies: CD45RA+CCR7+. This TCR was recovered from a man in his late teens or twenties in good health. Some clones in this sample may be carry-over from other donors' samples. Read as DNA, the sequence is TGCGCCAGCAGCGGGGACGGGGACTCTGGAAACACCATATATTTT. The resulting protein is CASSGDGDSGNTIYF.